The clone carrying this TCR beta chain appeared a few times. Clones were sequenced by immunoSEQ multiplex PCR, and TCRdb holds only the in-frame ones, with some missing. The table shows about 85,000 clones, with 87% occurring only once. The germline V gene has CDR1 MDHEN and CDR2 SYDVKM. There are 13 residues in the CDR3. Trimming stripped 5 bases from V and 3 bases from J, with 10 bases between. These data are taken from a study of OX40 agonist ivuxolimab in advanced cancers. The sequence derives from an adult with an advanced solid tumor such as melanoma, head and neck, liver or kidney cancer. This specimen was CD4+ or CD8+ T cells sorted from blood, taken in a trial of the OX40 agonist ivuxolimab. The chain links TRBV28 to TRBJ2-5; D ambiguous. CDR3 protein: CASSTRIEETQYF. The CDR3 nucleotides are TGTGCCAGCAGTACCCGGATAGAAGAGACCCAGTACTTC.